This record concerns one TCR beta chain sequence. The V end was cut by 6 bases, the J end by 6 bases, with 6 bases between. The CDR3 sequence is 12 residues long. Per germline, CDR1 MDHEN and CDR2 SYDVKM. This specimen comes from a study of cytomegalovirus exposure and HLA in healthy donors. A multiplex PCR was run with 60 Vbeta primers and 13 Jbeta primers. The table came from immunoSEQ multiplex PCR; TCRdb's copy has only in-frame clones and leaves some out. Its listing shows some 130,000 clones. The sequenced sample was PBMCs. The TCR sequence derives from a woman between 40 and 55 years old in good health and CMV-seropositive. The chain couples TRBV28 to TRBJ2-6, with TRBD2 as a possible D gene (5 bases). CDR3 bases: TGTGCCAGCAGGAGGGAGGCCAACGTCCTGACTTTC. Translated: CASRREANVLTF. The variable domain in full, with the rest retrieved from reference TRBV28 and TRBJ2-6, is DVKVTQSSRYLVKRTGEKVFLECVQDMDHENMFWYRQDPGLGLRLIYFSYDVKMKEKGDIPEGYSVSREKKERFSLILESASTNQTSMYLCASRREANVLTFGAGSRLTVL.